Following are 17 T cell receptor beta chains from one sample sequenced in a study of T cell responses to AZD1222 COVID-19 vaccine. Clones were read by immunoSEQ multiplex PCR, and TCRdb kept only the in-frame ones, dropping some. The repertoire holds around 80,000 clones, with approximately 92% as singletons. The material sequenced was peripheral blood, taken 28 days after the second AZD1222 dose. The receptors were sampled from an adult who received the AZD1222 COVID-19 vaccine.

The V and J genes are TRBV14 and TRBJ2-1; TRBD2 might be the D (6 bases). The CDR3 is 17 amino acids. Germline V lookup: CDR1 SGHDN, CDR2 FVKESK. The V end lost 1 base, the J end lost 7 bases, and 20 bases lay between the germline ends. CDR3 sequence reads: CASSQVLGLPGLNEQFF. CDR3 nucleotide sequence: TGTGCCAGCAGCCAAGTGCTGGGACTCCCGGGGCTAAATGAGCAGTTCTTC.

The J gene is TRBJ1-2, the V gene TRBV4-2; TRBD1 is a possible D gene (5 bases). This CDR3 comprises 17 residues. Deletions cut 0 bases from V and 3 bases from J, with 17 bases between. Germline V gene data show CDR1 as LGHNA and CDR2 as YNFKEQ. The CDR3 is CASSQDRLDSGDYGYTF. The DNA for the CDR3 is TGTGCCAGCAGCCAAGATAGGTTAGACAGTGGGGACTATGGCTACACCTTC.

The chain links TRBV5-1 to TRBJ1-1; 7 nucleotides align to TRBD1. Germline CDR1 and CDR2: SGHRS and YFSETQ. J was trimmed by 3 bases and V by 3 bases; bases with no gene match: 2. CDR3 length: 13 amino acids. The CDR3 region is CASSYTGDTEAFF. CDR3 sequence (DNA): TGCGCCAGCAGCTATACAGGGGACACTGAAGCTTTCTTT. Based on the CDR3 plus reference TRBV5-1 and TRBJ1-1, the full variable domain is KAGVTQTPRYLIKTRGQQVTLSCSPISGHRSVSWYQQTPGQGLQFLFEYFSETQRNKGNFPGRFSGRQFSNSRSEMNVSTLELGDSALYLCASSYTGDTEAFFGQGTRLTVV.

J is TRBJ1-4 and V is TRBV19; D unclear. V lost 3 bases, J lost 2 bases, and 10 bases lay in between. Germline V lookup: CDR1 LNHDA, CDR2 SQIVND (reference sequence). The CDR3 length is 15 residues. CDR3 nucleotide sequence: TGTGCCAGTAGTATGCAGGTGGGGACTAATGAAAAACTGTTTTTT. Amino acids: CASSMQVGTNEKLFF.

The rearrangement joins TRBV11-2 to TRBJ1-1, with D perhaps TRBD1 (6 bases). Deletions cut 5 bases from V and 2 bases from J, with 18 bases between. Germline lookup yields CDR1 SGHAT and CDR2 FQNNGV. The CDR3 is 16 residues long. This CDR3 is CASSPVPQGVNTEAFF. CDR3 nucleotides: TGTGCCAGCAGCCCTGTTCCACAGGGCGTAAACACTGAAGCTTTCTTT.

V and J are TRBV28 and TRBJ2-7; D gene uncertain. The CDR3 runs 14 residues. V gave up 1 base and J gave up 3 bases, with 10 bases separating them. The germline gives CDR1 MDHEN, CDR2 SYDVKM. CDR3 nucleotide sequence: TGTGCCAGCAGTTTATCCCTGGACGGCTACGAGCAGTACTTC. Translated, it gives CASSLSLDGYEQYF.

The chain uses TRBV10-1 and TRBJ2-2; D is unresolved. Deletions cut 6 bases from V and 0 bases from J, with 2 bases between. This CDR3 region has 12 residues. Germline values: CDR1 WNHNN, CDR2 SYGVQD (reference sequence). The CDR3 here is CASSPNTGELFF. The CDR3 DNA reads TGCGCCAGCAGCCCGAACACCGGGGAGCTGTTTTTT.

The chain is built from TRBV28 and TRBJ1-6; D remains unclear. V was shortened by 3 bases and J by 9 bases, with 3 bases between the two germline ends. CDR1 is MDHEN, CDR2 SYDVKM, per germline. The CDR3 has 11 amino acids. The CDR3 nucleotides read TGTGCCAGCAGTTTGGGTTCACCCCTCCACTTT. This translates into CASSLGSPLHF.

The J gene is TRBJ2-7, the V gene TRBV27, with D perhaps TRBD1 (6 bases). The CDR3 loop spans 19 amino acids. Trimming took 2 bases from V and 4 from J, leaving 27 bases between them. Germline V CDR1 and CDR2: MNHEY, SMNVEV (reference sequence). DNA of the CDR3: TGTGCCAGCAGTTTAACCCACATAACCCCAAGCAAGGGGGTGTACGAGCAGTACTTC. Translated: CASSLTHITPSKGVYEQYF.

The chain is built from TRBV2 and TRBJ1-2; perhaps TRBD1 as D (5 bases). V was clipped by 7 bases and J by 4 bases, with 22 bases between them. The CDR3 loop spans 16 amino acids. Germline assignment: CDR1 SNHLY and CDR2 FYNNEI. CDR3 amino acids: CASNPLRQTTFYGYTF. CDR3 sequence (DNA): TGTGCCAGCAATCCCCTGCGACAGACTACCTTCTATGGCTACACCTTC.

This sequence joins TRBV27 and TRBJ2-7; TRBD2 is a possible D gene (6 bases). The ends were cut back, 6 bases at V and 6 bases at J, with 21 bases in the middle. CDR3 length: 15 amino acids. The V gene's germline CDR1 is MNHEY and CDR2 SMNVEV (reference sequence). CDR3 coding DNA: TGTGCCAGCAGGACCGAGACGGGAGCTCAAAGCGAGCAGTACTTC. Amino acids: CASRTETGAQSEQYF.

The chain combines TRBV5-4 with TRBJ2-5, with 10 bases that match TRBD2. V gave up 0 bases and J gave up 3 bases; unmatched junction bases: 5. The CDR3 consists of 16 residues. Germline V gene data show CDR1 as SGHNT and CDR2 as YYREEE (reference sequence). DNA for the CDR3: TGTGCCAGCAGCTTGGTGTCTAGCGGGGGCAAAGAGACCCAGTACTTC. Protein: CASSLVSSGGKETQYF.

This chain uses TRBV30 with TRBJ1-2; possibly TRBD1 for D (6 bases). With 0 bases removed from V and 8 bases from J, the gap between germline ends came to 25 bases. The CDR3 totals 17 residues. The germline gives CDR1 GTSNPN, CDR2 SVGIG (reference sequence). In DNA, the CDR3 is TGTGCCTGGAGTGTATTCACTGCAGGGGTGGAATCAGAGGGCTACACCTTC. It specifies CAWSVFTAGVESEGYTF.

The CDR3: CASSESRRRYYGYTF. The CDR3 region has the DNA TGTGCCAGCAGTGAGAGCAGGAGGAGGTACTATGGCTACACCTTC. The gene calls are TRBV2 and TRBJ1-2; D gene ambiguous. This CDR3 contains 15 residues. Per the germline V gene, CDR1 is SNHLY and CDR2 is FYNNEI. V lost 3 bases and J lost 3, with 14 bases in between.

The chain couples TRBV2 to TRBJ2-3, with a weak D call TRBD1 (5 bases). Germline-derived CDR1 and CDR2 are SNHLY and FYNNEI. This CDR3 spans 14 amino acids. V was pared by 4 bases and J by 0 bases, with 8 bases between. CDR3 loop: CASSATESTDTQYF. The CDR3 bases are TGTGCCAGCAGTGCGACAGAAAGCACAGATACGCAGTATTTT.

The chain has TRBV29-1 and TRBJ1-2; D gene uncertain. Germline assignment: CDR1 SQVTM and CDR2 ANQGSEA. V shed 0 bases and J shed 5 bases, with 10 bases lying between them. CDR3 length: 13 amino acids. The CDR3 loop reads CSVEDPGIYGYTF. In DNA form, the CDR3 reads TGCAGCGTTGAAGATCCGGGAATTTATGGCTACACCTTC.

The CDR3 nucleotides read TGCAGTGCTATCGATACAGATACGCAGTATTTT. Translated: CSAIDTDTQYF. V usage is TRBV20-1 and J usage is TRBJ2-3; D call uncertain. CDR3 length: 11 residues. Germline V gene data show CDR1 as DFQATT and CDR2 as SNEGSKA (reference sequence). V dropped 4 bases and J dropped 3 bases, with 5 bases sitting between them.